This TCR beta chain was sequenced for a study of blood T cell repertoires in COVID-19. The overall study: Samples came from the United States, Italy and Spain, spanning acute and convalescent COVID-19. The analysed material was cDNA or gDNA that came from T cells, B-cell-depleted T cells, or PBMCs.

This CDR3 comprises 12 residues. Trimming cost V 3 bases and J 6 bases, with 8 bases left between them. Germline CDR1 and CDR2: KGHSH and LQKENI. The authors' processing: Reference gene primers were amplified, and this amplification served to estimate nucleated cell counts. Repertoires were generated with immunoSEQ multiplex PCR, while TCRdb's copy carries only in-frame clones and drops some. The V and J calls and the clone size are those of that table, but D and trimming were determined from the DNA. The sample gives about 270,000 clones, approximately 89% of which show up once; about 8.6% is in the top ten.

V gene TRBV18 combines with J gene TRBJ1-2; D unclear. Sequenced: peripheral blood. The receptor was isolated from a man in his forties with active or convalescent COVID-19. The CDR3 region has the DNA TGTGCCAGCTCACCCCAAGGAGATGGCTACACCTTC. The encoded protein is CASSPQGDGYTF.